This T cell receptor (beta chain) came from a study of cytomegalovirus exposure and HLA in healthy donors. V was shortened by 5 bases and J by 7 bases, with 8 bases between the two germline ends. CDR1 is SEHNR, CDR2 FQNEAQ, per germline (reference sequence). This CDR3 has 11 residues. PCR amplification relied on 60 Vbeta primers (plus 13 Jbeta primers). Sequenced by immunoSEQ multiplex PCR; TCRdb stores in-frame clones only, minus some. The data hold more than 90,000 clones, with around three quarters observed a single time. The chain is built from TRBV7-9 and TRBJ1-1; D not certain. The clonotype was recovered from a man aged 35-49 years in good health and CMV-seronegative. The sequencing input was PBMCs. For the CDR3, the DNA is TGTGCCAGCAGCCCCCAGGTTGAAGCTTTCTTT. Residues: CASSPQVEAFF.